One sample yielded the 22 T cell receptor beta chains listed below, sequenced in a study of T cells in Graves' hyperthyroidism and ophthalmopathy. The TCR beta CDR3 regions underwent amplification using RNA transcripts as the source. An initial round of RT-PCR targeting the TCR CDR3 relied on the HTBI primer set. TCRdb independently ran MiXCR on the multiplex PCR reads; one entry per CDR3 protein. Among around 440,000 distinct CDR3 sequences listed, approximately 15% were seen once. Specimen: blood. The receptor set was obtained from a woman between 18 and 30 years old with Graves' hyperthyroidism.

The chain recombines TRBV29-1 with TRBJ2-1; TRBD2 aligns across 10 bases. Losses at the gene ends were 0 bases for V and 9 bases for J; bases not matched to a gene: 2. Per germline, CDR1 SQVTM and CDR2 ANQGSEA. The CDR3 consists of 13 residues. CDR3 sequence (DNA): TGCAGCGTTGAAGACGCTAGCGGGGGTGAGCAGTTCTTC. The encoded protein is CSVEDASGGEQFF.

Many counts were recorded for this clonotype. This chain uses TRBV2 with TRBJ1-1; 11 nucleotides line up with TRBD1. J gave up 4 bases and V 7 bases, and 8 bases lay outside the gene matches. Germline CDR1 SNHLY, CDR2 FYNNEI. The CDR3 length is 15 residues. CDR3 amino acids: CASTEDRGQSTEAFF. In DNA form, the CDR3 reads TGTGCCAGCACCGAGGACAGGGGGCAAAGCACTGAAGCTTTCTTT.

This clonotype appeared many times. The gene calls are TRBV24-1 and TRBJ2-5; 11 bases map to TRBD2. CDR1 is KGHDR and CDR2 is SFDVKD in the germline V gene. J was trimmed by 1 base and V by 5 bases; bases with no gene match: 11. The CDR3 has 18 amino acids. As DNA, the CDR3 is TGTGCCACCAGTGCACACCCCGGGACTAGCGGATTCCAAGAGACCCAGTACTTC. Translated, it gives CATSAHPGTSGFQETQYF.

This clonotype was seen a handful of times. The chain has TRBV19 and TRBJ1-5; D call uncertain. Trimming left V 6 bases short and J 2 bases short, with 8 bases between. Germline V gene lookup returns CDR1 LNHDA and CDR2 SQIVND (reference sequence). CDR3 length: 13 residues. CDR3 nucleotide sequence: TGTGCCAGTAGATTAACAGGCAATCAGCCCCAGCATTTT. It codes for CASRLTGNQPQHF.

A few counts support this clonotype. A single base separates this from a much larger clone, so it may be a read error. The J gene is TRBJ1-5, the V gene TRBV7-8; D ambiguous. Germline V lookup: CDR1 SGHVS, CDR2 FQNEAQ. The length of the CDR3 is 13 residues. This chain's CDR3 is CVSSSGQLQPQHF. The CDR3 bases are TGTGTCAGCAGCTCCGGCCAGCTTCAGCCCCAGCATTTT. The complete variable domain, with remaining parts taken from reference TRBV7-8 and TRBJ1-5, reads GAGVSQSPRYKVAKRGQDVALRCDPISGHVSLFWYQQALGQGPEFLTYFQNEAQLDKSGLPSDRFFAERPEGSVSTLKIQRTQQEDSAVYLCVSSSGQLQPQHFGDGTRLSIL.

In this sample, this clonotype turned up many times. The chain is built from TRBV12-3 or TRBV12-4 and TRBJ2-7; maybe TRBD2 (6 bases). CDR3 size: 14 residues. The V gene lost 7 bases and the J gene lost 5 bases, with 18 bases spanning the gap. This CDR3 is CASIQTGVQDEQYF. The CDR3 region has the DNA TGTGCCAGCATTCAAACGGGGGTGCAGGACGAGCAGTACTTC.

This clonotype occurred a few times. A single base separates this from a much larger clone, so it may be a read error. The chain links TRBV28 to TRBJ1-4; 9 nucleotides align to TRBD1. Germline CDR1 and CDR2: MDHEN and SYDVKM. The CDR3 sequence is 14 residues long. Trimming took 5 bases from V and 7 from J; bases not matched to a gene: 5. CDR3 amino acids: CASSQDRGLEKLFF. CDR3 DNA: TGTGCCAGCAGTCAGGACAGGGGACTTGAAAAACTGTTTTTT.

This clonotype was seen a few times. The chain combines TRBV27 with TRBJ2-7; 8 bases map to TRBD1. Germline V gene sequence: CDR1 MNHEY, CDR2 SMNVEV (reference sequence). The junction had 9 bases not matched to a gene; V was cut back by 7 bases and J by 1 base. CDR3 length equals 15 residues. The CDR3 loop reads CASKTLTGESYEQYF. CDR3 DNA sequence: TGTGCCAGCAAAACCCTGACAGGGGAATCCTACGAGCAGTACTTC.

Ten or more counts support this clonotype. V usage is TRBV28 and J usage is TRBJ1-6; D might be TRBD1 (5 bases). The CDR3 runs 13 residues. Germline CDR1 is MDHEN and CDR2 is SYDVKM. Trimming removed 4 bases at V and 14 bases at J, with 15 bases between. As DNA, the CDR3 is TGTGCCAGCAGTTGGGGCGCCCCTCCGACCCTCCACTTT. Protein product: CASSWGAPPTLHF. Together with reference TRBV28 and TRBJ1-6, the CDR3 gives the full variable domain: DVKVTQSSRYLVKRTGEKVFLECVQDMDHENMFWYRQDPGLGLRLIYFSYDVKMKEKGDIPEGYSVSREKKERFSLILESASTNQTSMYLCASSWGAPPTLHFGNGTRLTVT.

This clonotype was found many times. The rearrangement links TRBV7-9 to TRBJ2-1; no clear D gene. Trimming shortened V by 3 bases and J by 9 bases, and 18 bases separated the two germline ends. Looked up from germline, CDR1 is SEHNR and CDR2 is FQNEAQ (reference sequence). There are 15 residues in the CDR3. CDR3 bases: TGTGCCAGCAGCTTCTTGGTTGGGTCTCTTTTTGAGCAGTTCTTC. Translated, it gives CASSFLVGSLFEQFF.

This clonotype was counted at least ten times. The rearrangement joins TRBV30 to TRBJ2-5; a possible D gene is TRBD1 (5 bases). The CDR3 has 12 amino acids. Germline assignment: CDR1 GTSNPN and CDR2 SVGIG (reference sequence). The V and J ends lost 4 bases and 1 base respectively, with 7 bases between them. CDR3 in amino acids: CAWTGFQETQYF. For the CDR3, the DNA is TGTGCCTGGACAGGGTTCCAAGAGACCCAGTACTTC.

This clonotype was detected ten times or more. The chain is built from TRBV29-1 and TRBJ2-7, with D possibly matching TRBD1 (6 bases). The CDR3 runs 13 residues. Looked up from germline, CDR1 is SQVTM and CDR2 is ANQGSEA. Trimming took off 4 bases at V and 4 bases at J, with 14 bases between the two ends. The chain's CDR3 is CSVVSGAGYEQYF. The DNA for the CDR3 is TGCAGCGTTGTGTCAGGGGCCGGGTACGAGCAGTACTTC.

The sample holds a few counts of this clonotype. This chain links TRBV5-6 with TRBJ1-6; D not resolved. Germline-derived CDR1 and CDR2 are SGHDT and YYEEEE. V dropped 6 bases and J dropped 7 bases, with 14 bases sitting between them. This CDR3 has 14 residues. The CDR3 DNA sequence: TGTGCCAGCACCTCGGGCCGTTGGAATTCACCCCTCCACTTT. Encoded protein: CASTSGRWNSPLHF.

This clonotype was found many times. This CDR3 is CASRTTSGVNTGELFF. CDR3 bases: TGTGCCAGCAGGACGACTAGCGGGGTGAACACCGGGGAGCTGTTTTTT. V gene TRBV12-3 or TRBV12-4 combines with J gene TRBJ2-2; 11 bases fit TRBD2. V gave up 6 bases and J gave up 1 base; unmatched junction bases: 4. The CDR3 sequence is 16 residues long.

The chain has TRBV12-3 or TRBV12-4 and TRBJ2-3; the match to TRBD2 covers 12 bases. The CDR3 length is 20 residues. The J segment lost 2 bases and the V segment lost 0 bases, leaving 12 bases of the junction unmatched. The DNA of the CDR3 is TGTGCCAGCAGTTTAGCGATGGGGCTAGCGGGAGGGCCCTTCACAGATACGCAGTATTTT. This sequence encodes CASSLAMGLAGGPFTDTQYF.

This clonotype was observed at least ten times. This sequence joins TRBV6-1 and TRBJ1-4; D uncertain. The germline V and J ends were trimmed by 5 bases and 8 bases, with 18 bases remaining between them. This CDR3 comprises 15 residues. Germline CDR1 and CDR2: MNHNS and SASEGT. This CDR3 reads CASSYIAEGGEKLFF. CDR3 nucleotide sequence: TGTGCCAGCAGTTATATCGCGGAGGGCGGAGAAAAACTGTTTTTT.

This clonotype was found a few times. This is likely a read error, given that the CDR3 carries no conserved phenylalanine or tryptophan at its end. V and J are TRBV28 and TRBJ2-7; D gene ambiguous. CDR1 is MDHEN, CDR2 SYDVKM, per germline. The length of the CDR3 is 8 residues. As DNA, the CDR3 is TGCGAGGTAGGCGAGCAGTACCTC. Protein product: CEVGEQYL.

V gene TRBV20-1 combines with J gene TRBJ1-4, with D possibly being TRBD1 (6 bases). This CDR3 comprises 16 residues. Germline CDR1 reads DFQATT; CDR2 reads SNEGSKA (reference sequence). V lost 1 base to trimming and J lost 7 bases, with 19 bases between them. The CDR3 nucleotides read TGCAGTGCTAGAGCCGGGACACAAGGCATTCGTGAAAAACTGTTTTTT. It specifies CSARAGTQGIREKLFF.

J is TRBJ1-1 and V is TRBV6-1; TRBD1 aligns across 7 bases. The J segment lost 2 bases and the V segment lost 3 bases, leaving 12 bases of the junction unmatched. This CDR3 comprises 17 residues. CDR1 and CDR2 from the germline V gene are MNHNS and SASEGT. The CDR3 is CASSDSRRGRGNTEAFF. The CDR3 DNA is TGTGCCAGCAGTGACTCGCGGAGGGGGCGCGGAAACACTGAAGCTTTCTTT.

This clonotype has only a few counts. The rearrangement links TRBV7-9 to TRBJ1-5, with D perhaps matching TRBD1 (6 bases). V was pared by 6 bases and J by 2 bases, with 14 bases between. In germline, CDR1 is SEHNR, CDR2 FQNEAQ (reference sequence). The CDR3 totals 15 residues. The CDR3 region is CASSKGGHGNQPQHF. The CDR3 nucleotides read TGTGCCAGCAGTAAGGGGGGGCACGGCAATCAGCCCCAGCATTTT.

Ten or more counts support this clonotype. The chain couples TRBV20-1 to TRBJ2-7; D gene ambiguous. The CDR3 loop spans 11 amino acids. Trimming cost V 2 bases and J 5 bases, with 7 bases left between them. CDR1 and CDR2 (germline): DFQATT, SNEGSKA (reference sequence). The DNA of the CDR3 is TGCAGTGCTAGACTAGTAAACGAGCAGTACTTC. Protein product: CSARLVNEQYF.

This clonotype was observed many times. A read error may account for a junction end that differs from germline. The rearrangement links TRBV7-9 to TRBJ1-6, with 8 nucleotides matching TRBD1. Germline V gene sequence: CDR1 SEHNR, CDR2 FQNEAQ (reference sequence). This CDR3 region has 13 residues. For the CDR3, the DNA is TGTTCCAGCGACAGGGGAAGTAATTCACCCCTCCACTTT. This codes for CSSDRGSNSPLHF.